This T cell receptor (beta chain) was obtained from a study of shared clonotypes between healthy human individuals. CDR1 and CDR2 (germline): LGHNA, YSLEER. The V segment lost 4 bases and the J segment 3 bases; nucleotides outside the gene matches: 7. CDR3 length equals 17 residues. The assay used deep level. Generated by immunoSEQ multiplex PCR, the TCRdb table keeps only in-frame clones and is missing some. The data show about 1 million clones, around four fifths seen once. The TCR comes from a man aged 18 to 30 in good health. Material for sequencing was memory CD4+ T cells sorted from blood. Sample subset: CD45RA-negative fraction. V is TRBV4-3 and J is TRBJ2-2, with TRBD2 identical over 11 bases. The CDR3 DNA follows: TGCGCCAGCAGCCTCAACCTAGCGGGAGGCGACACCGGGGAGCTGTTTTTT. Translated: CASSLNLAGGDTGELFF.